Given below is one T cell receptor beta chain in context. Its specificity is unknown. This sample is drawn from a study of T cell repertoires in cytomegalovirus infection. CDR3 length equals 13 residues. V was pared by 5 bases and J by 6 bases, with 11 bases between. Germline values: CDR1 MDHEN, CDR2 SYDVKM. TCRdb re-analysed the reads in MiXCR, keeping a single row per CDR3 protein. The table records 140,000 to 150,000 distinct CDR3 sequences, approximately 30% of them present only once. Here the sequenced sample was CD8+ T cells from cultured PBMCs, taken from culture after CMV antigen stimulation. The rearrangement uses TRBV28 and TRBJ1-5; D gene ambiguous. The TCR was taken from a human donor in good health (CMV status not recorded). Some clones in this sample may be carry-over from other donors' samples. Written as DNA, the CDR3 is TGTGCCAGCAGTCCATGGACGCTTCAGCCCCAGCATTTT. Protein sequence: CASSPWTLQPQHF.